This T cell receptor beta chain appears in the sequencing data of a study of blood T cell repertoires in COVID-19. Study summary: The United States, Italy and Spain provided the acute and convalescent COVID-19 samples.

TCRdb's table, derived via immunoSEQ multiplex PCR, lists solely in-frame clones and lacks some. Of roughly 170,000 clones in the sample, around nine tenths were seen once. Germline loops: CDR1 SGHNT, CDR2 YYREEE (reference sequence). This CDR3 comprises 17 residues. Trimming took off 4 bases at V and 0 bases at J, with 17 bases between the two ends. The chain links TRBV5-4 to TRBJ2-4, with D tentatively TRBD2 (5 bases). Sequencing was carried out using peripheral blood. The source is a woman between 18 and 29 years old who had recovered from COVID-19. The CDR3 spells CASSPRTSALAKNIQYF. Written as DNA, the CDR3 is TGTGCCAGCAGCCCGCGGACTTCAGCACTAGCCAAAAACATTCAGTACTTC.